This TCR beta chain was observed in a study of cytomegalovirus exposure and HLA in healthy donors. General study points: In a later analysis, the majority of CMV-associated beta chains seemingly showed HLA restriction.

The CDR3 runs 15 residues. CDR1 and CDR2 (germline): SGHAT, FQNNGV. Losses at the gene ends were 5 bases for V and 2 bases for J; bases not matched to a gene: 6. Of note for this clone: Its antigen is undetermined.

The PCR contained 60 Vbeta and 13 Jbeta primers. Using immunoSEQ multiplex PCR, the repertoire was profiled, and TCRdb retains in-frame clones only, with some absent. This table has roughly 120,000 clones, over 70% appearing once. The source of this sequence is a woman aged 18-35 years in good health and CMV-seronegative. The sample was PBMCs. This chain joins TRBV11-2 and TRBJ2-7; 10 bases match TRBD2. In nucleotides, the CDR3 is TGTGCCAGCAGCGGGGGACTAGCGCCCACCTACGAGCAGTACTTC. Encoded protein: CASSGGLAPTYEQYF. Complete variable domain (other parts from reference TRBV11-2 and TRBJ2-7): EAGVAQSPRYKIIEKRQSVAFWCNPISGHATLYWYQQILGQGPKLLIQFQNNGVVDDSQLPKDRFSAERLKGVDSTLKIQPAKLEDSAVYLCASSGGLAPTYEQYFGPGTRLTVT.